This T cell receptor beta chain originates from a study of PD-1 and CTLA-4 blockade in melanoma. This clone has a handful of counts. V lost 3 bases to trimming and J lost 4 bases; unmatched junction nucleotides: 2. The CDR3 totals 14 residues. Germline CDR1 LNHDA, CDR2 SQIVND (reference sequence). Data came from immunoSEQ multiplex PCR; TCRdb stores just in-frame clones and leaves some out. The profile shows 15,000 to 20,000 clones, roughly two thirds of them singletons. V usage is TRBV19 and J usage is TRBJ2-7, with TRBD1 matching 11 bases. The source of this sequence is a human donor with melanoma. Sequenced material: CD8+ T cells from peripheral blood, taken before anti-PD-1 treatment. CDR3 sequence: CASSIGTGGYEQYF. As DNA, the CDR3 is TGTGCCAGTAGTATCGGGACAGGGGGTTACGAGCAGTACTTC.